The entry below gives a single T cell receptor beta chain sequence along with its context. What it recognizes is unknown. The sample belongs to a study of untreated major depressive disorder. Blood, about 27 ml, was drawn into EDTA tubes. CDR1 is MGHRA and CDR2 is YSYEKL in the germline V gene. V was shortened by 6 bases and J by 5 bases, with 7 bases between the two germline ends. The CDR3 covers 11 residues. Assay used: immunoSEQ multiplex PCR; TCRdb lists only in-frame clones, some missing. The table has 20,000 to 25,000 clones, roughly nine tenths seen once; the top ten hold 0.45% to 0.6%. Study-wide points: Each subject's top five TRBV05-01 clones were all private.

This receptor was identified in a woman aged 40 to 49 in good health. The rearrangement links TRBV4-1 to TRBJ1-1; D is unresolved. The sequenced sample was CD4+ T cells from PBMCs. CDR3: CASRAGTEAFF. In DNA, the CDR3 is TGCGCCAGCAGGGCCGGGACTGAAGCTTTCTTT.